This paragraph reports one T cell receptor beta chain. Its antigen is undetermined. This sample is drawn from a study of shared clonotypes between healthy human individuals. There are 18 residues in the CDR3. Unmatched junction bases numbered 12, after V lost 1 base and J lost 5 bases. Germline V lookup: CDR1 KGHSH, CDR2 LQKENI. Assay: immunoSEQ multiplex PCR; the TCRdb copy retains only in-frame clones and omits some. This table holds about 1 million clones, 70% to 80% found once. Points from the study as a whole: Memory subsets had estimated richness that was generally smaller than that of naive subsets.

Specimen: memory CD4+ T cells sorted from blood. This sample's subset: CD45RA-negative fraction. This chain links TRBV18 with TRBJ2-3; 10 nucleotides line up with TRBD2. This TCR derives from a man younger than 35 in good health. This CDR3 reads CASSPLLSGGEIVDTQYF. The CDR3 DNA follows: TGTGCCAGCTCACCACTACTCAGCGGGGGGGAGATTGTAGATACGCAGTATTTT.